This T cell receptor (beta chain) comes out of a study of cytomegalovirus exposure and HLA in healthy donors. Study outcomes and limitations: In a later analysis, V- and J-gene trimming of beta chains associated with a DCLRE1C missense variant, replicated independently.

With regard to this clone: Its specificity is unknown.

With 60 Vbeta and 13 Jbeta primers, the PCR was carried out. Original methodology: There were around 80 million unique TCR beta chains by a later count, and 8.5 million to 14 million of them were shared. Sequenced by immunoSEQ multiplex PCR; TCRdb stores in-frame clones only, minus some. The DNA was the basis for D and trimming; V, J and clone size are from that table. The data show over 120,000 clones, 70% to 85% seen once. The donors were healthy bone marrow donors. This clonotype was sampled from a woman aged 60-75 years in good health and CMV-seropositive. Sequencing input: PBMCs.

The CDR3 reads CAWNPRGAQTDTQYF. The CDR3 coding sequence is TGTGCCTGGAATCCTCGGGGGGCGCAAACAGATACGCAGTATTTT. The chain has TRBV30 and TRBJ2-3, with a tentative D call TRBD2 (7 bases). Between the trimmed V and J ends, which lost 4 bases and 3 bases, there was a span of 17 bases. CDR1 and CDR2 (germline): GTSNPN, SVGIG (reference sequence). This CDR3 has 15 residues.